A single TCR beta chain is shown here with its context. Its antigen is undetermined. The data originate from a study of vaccination effects on CD4 cells after COVID-19. Study-level information: It was a median of 72 days after the second dose that post-vaccine samples were obtained.

Germline CDR1 and CDR2: SGHRS and YFSETQ. The CDR3 is 15 amino acids. The V gene end was trimmed by 7 bases and the J gene end by 6 bases; junction bases not matched to a gene: 8. Sequencing used immunoSEQ multiplex PCR; TCRdb keeps in-frame clones, though not all of them. Here the sample spans around 44,000 clones, more than 65% being singletons. Culture proceeded for nine to ten days, and CD4+ T cells were then isolated. From March to December 2020, the person had a SARS-CoV-2 infection that was confirmed by PCR. The vaccine given was either BNT162b2 or mRNA-1273, in two doses. Each culture had half its medium swapped for IL-2 medium on days 3 and 7.

This sample comprised CD4+ T cells from PBMCs cultured without peptide, obtained after COVID-19 vaccination. V gene TRBV5-1 combines with J gene TRBJ2-3; TRBD2 agrees at 13 bases. The receptor's source is a human donor who had a prior SARS-CoV-2 infection. DNA of the CDR3: TGCGCCAGCTGTACCGGGACTAGCGGGGTGGATACGCAGTATTTT. It yields the protein CASCTGTSGVDTQYF.